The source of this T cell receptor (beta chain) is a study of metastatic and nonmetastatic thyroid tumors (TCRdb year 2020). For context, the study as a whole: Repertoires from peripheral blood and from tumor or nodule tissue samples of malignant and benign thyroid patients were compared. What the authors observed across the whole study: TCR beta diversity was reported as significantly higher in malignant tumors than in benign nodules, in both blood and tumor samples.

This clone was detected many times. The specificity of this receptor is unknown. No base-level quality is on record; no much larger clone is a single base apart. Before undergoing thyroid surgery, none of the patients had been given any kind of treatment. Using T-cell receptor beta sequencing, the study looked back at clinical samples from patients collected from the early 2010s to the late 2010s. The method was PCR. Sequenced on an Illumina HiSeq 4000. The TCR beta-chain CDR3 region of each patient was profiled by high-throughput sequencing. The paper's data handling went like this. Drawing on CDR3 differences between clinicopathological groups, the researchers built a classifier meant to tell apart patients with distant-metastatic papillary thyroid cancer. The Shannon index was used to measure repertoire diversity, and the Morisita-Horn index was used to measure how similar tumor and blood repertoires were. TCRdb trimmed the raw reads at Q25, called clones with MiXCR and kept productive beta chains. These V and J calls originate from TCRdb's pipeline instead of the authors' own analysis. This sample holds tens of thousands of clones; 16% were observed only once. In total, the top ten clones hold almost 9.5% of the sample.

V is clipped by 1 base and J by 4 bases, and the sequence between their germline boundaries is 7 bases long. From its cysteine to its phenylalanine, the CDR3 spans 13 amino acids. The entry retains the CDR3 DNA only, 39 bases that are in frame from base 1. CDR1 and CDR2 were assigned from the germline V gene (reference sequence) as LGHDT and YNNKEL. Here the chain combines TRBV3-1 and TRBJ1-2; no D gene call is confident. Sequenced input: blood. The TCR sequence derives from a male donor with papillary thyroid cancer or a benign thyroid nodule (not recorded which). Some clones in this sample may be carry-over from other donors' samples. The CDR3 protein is CASSQGPAYGYTF. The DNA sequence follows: TGTGCCAGCAGCCAAGGGCCGGCCTATGGCTACACCTTC.